This is a list of T cell receptor beta chains from one sample in a study of blood T cell repertoires in COVID-19. Sequenced by immunoSEQ multiplex PCR; TCRdb stores in-frame clones only, minus some. The sample shows more than 150,000 clones, 94% of them seen only once. Sequences were obtained from peripheral blood. The receptors derive from a man younger than 40 with COVID-19, enrolled during active disease. Both conserved end residues are part of each CDR3. D genes are given only for firm matches. For some rows the clone size is stated as once, few or many, or as a class when expanded; others skip it.

D	V	J	size	DNA	CDR3
-	TRBV18	TRBJ1-1	-	TGTGCCAGCTCACCCTCAGTTATGAACACTGAAGCTTTCTTT	CASSPSVMNTEAFF
TRBD2	TRBV6-1	TRBJ2-2	once	TGTGCCAGCAGTGAGGAAGGACTAGCCGACACCGGGGAGCTGTTTTTT	CASSEEGLADTGELFF
-	TRBV3-1/TRBV3-2	TRBJ1-6	-	TGTGCCAGCAGCCAAGATCCGGCAGGGAGGAATTCACCCCTCCACTTT	CASSQDPAGRNSPLHF
-	TRBV4-1	TRBJ1-4	-	TGCGCCAGCAGCCAAGTTGGGGCTACTGGCGAAAAACTGTTTTTT	CASSQVGATGEKLFF
-	TRBV6-5	TRBJ1-2	-	TGTGCCAGCAGTTATTCTTGGGGCAGGGATAACTATGGCTACACCTTC	CASSYSWGRDNYGYTF
TRBD1	TRBV5-1	TRBJ1-1	-	TGCGCCAGCAGCTGGACAGGGGGCACTGAAGCTTTCTTT	CASSWTGGTEAFF
-	TRBV7-6	TRBJ2-7	-	TGTGCCAGCAGCCCACACCAGGGCTACGAGCAGTACTTC	CASSPHQGYEQYF
TRBD1	TRBV29-1	TRBJ1-1	-	TGCAGCGTAACAGGGGTGCTTGGAGCTTTCTTT	CSVTGVLGAFF
-	TRBV2	TRBJ1-1	-	TGTGCCAGCAGTGATCCGGGGGACGACACTGAAGCTTTCTTT	CASSDPGDDTEAFF
TRBD1	TRBV11-2	TRBJ1-1	-	TGTGCCAGCAGCCTCCATGGGACAGGGAACACTGAAGCTTTCTTT	CASSLHGTGNTEAFF
TRBD1	TRBV5-1	TRBJ1-2	-	TGCGCCAGCAGATCCGGGACAGAGAACTATGGCTACACCTTC	CASRSGTENYGYTF
-	TRBV19	TRBJ2-3	once	TGTGCCAGTAGTACGTCCGACAGAGATACGCAGTATTTT	CASSTSDRDTQYF
-	TRBV13	TRBJ2-2	-	TGTGCCAGCAGCCGTGACAGACCCACCGGGGAGCTGTTTTTT	CASSRDRPTGELFF
TRBD2	TRBV5-1	TRBJ2-5	-	TGCGCCAGCAGCGCGGCGGGAGCAGAGACCCAGTACTTC	CASSAAGAETQYF
-	TRBV5-1	TRBJ1-5	-	TGCGCCAGCAGCTTGGCCGGAGGAATCAATCAGCCCCAGCATTTT	CASSLAGGINQPQHF
-	TRBV5-4	TRBJ2-5	-	TGTGCCAGCAGCTTGGAATTGGCGACTTCGGAGACCCAGTACTTC	CASSLELATSETQYF